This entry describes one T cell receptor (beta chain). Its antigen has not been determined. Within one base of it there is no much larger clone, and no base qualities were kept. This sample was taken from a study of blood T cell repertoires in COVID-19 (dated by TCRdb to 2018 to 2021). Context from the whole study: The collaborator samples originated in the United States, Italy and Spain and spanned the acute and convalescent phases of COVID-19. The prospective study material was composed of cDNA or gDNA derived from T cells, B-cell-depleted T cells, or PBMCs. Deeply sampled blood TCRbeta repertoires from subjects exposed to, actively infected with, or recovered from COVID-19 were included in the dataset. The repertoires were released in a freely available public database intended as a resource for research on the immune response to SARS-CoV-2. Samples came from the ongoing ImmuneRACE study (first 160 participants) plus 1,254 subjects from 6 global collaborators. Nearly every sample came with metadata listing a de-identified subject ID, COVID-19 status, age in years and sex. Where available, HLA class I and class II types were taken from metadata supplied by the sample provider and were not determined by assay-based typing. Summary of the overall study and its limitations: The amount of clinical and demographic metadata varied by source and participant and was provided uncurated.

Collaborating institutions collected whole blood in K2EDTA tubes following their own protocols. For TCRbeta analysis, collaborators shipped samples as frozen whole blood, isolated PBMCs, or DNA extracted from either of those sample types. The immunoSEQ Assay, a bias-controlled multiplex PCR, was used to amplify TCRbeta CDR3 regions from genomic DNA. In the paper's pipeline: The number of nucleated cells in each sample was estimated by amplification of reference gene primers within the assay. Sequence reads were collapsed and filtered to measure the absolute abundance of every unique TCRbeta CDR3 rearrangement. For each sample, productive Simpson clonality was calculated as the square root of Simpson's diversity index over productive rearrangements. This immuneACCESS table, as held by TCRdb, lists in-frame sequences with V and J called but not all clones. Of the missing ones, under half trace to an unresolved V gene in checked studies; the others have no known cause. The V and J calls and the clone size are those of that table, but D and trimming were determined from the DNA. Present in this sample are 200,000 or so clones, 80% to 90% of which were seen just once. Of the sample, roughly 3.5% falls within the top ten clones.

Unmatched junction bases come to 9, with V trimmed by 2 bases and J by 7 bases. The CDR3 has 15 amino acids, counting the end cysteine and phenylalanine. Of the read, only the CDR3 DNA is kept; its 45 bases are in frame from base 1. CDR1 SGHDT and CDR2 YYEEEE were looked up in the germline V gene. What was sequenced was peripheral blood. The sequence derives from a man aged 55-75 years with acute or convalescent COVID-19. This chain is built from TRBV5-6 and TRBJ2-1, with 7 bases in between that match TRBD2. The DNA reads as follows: TGTGCCAGCAGCTTATTGCCGGGAGGAAGTAATGAGCAGTTCTTC. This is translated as CASSLLPGGSNEQFF.